This T cell receptor beta chain was sequenced for a study of T cell responses to AZD1222 COVID-19 vaccine. Study-level findings and limits: Spike-specific TCR breadth and depth rose after two AZD1222 doses.

Worth noting for this clone: No antigen is known for it.

TCRdb's table, derived via immunoSEQ multiplex PCR, lists solely in-frame clones and lacks some. The repertoire consists of 120,000 or so clones, with 86% occurring once and the leading ten covering about 2.9%. The clonotype originates from an adult who received the AZD1222 COVID-19 vaccine. The sample here was peripheral blood, taken 28 days after the second AZD1222 dose.

The CDR3 here is CASSEVGGSNQPQHF. The CDR3 DNA is TGCGCCAGCAGTGAGGTGGGTGGGAGCAATCAGCCCCAGCATTTT. The chain combines TRBV10-2 with TRBJ1-5; D remains unclear. CDR3 length: 15 residues. Trimming removed 2 bases at V and 1 base at J, with 9 bases between. Germline loops: CDR1 WSHSY, CDR2 SAAADI.